The 21 T cell receptor beta chains below all came from one sample that was sequenced in a study of shared clonotypes between healthy human individuals. Naive CD8 cells were CD45RO-negative, positively selected for CCR7, excluding terminally differentiated effector memory CD45RA+ cells. Sequencing was performed with immunoSEQ multiplex PCR; in TCRdb, only in-frame clones are kept and a portion is missing. The table includes some 1,900,000 clones, 85% to 95% detected once. Sequencing used naive CD8+ T cells sorted from blood. These receptors were taken from a man younger than 30 in good health.

A note on this clone: The same CDR3 is also encoded by other DNA sequences in this sample. The chain employs TRBV19 and TRBJ1-1; D is unresolved. Trimming stripped 1 base from V and 0 bases from J, with 0 bases between. There are 12 residues in the CDR3. From germline, CDR1 is LNHDA and CDR2 SQIVND (reference sequence). The CDR3 loop reads CASSIVNTEAFF. CDR3 DNA sequence: TGTGCCAGTAGTATAGTGAACACTGAAGCTTTCTTT.

This rearrangement joins TRBV14 to TRBJ1-1; possible D gene TRBD1, 5 bases. The CDR3 loop spans 17 amino acids. V gave up 3 bases and J gave up 0 bases, with 17 bases separating them. Germline CDR1 reads SGHDN; CDR2 reads FVKESK. CDR3 residues: CASSHNQGPLMNTEAFF. In DNA form, the CDR3 reads TGTGCCAGCAGCCATAATCAGGGCCCTCTAATGAACACTGAAGCTTTCTTT.

DNA for the CDR3: TGTGCCAGCAGCCCTCTGACTGACGAGCAGTACTTC. It encodes CASSPLTDEQYF. The chain links TRBV7-9 to TRBJ2-7; D unresolved. Trimming removed 5 bases at V and 5 bases at J, with 10 bases between. The germline V gene has CDR1 SEHNR and CDR2 FQNEAQ (reference sequence). The CDR3 extends over 12 amino acids. The full variable domain, in which reference TRBV7-9 and TRBJ2-7 provide the parts outside the CDR3, is DTGVSQNPRHKITKRGQNVTFRCDPISEHNRLYWYRQTLGQGPEFLTYFQNEAQLEKSRLLSDRFSAERPKGSFSTLEIQRTEQGDSAMYLCASSPLTDEQYFGPGTRLTVT.

The V and J genes are TRBV7-6 and TRBJ2-5; 16 bases fit TRBD2. In germline, CDR1 is SGHVS, CDR2 FNYEAQ. Trimming took 5 bases from V and 0 from J; bases not matched to a gene: 3. The CDR3 totals 17 residues. Here the CDR3 DNA reads TGTGCCAGCAGCAAGGGACTAGCGGGAGGGTACCAAGAGACCCAGTACTTC. Its translation: CASSKGLAGGYQETQYF.

The rearrangement links TRBV5-6 to TRBJ1-4; D is unclear. V was trimmed by 4 bases and J by 7 bases, leaving 14 bases between them. This CDR3 is 14 amino acids long. Germline V gives CDR1 SGHDT, CDR2 YYEEEE. The CDR3 region has the DNA TGTGCCAGCAGCCGGCCCTCCCCTACTGAAAAACTGTTTTTT. Its protein product is CASSRPSPTEKLFF.

This rearrangement joins TRBV7-9 to TRBJ2-7; 11 bases map to TRBD1. Germline V CDR1 and CDR2: SEHNR, FQNEAQ (reference sequence). J was trimmed by 3 bases and V by 4 bases; bases with no gene match: 8. There are 16 residues in the CDR3. The CDR3, as DNA: TGTGCCAGCAGCTCTACCAGGGACAGGGGGAGCTACGAGCAGTACTTC. Protein product: CASSSTRDRGSYEQYF.

The chain recombines TRBV30 with TRBJ1-1, with no clear D. Germline V gene data show CDR1 as GTSNPN and CDR2 as SVGIG (reference sequence). Deletions cut 0 bases from V and 3 bases from J, with 8 bases between. The CDR3 sequence is 13 residues long. CDR3 sequence: CAWSVTGYTEAFF. The CDR3, as DNA: TGTGCCTGGAGTGTAACTGGGTACACTGAAGCTTTCTTT.

This chain uses TRBV6-5 with TRBJ2-1; D unresolved. CDR1 and CDR2 (germline): MNHEY, SVGAGI. The CDR3 totals 12 residues. V lost 5 bases and J 8 bases, leaving 10 bases between the germline ends. CDR3 region: CASSGRVHEQFF. The CDR3 coding sequence is TGTGCCAGCAGTGGCCGGGTCCATGAGCAGTTCTTC.

The V gene is TRBV7-8, the J gene TRBJ1-3; D remains ambiguous. Germline CDR1 and CDR2: SGHVS and FQNEAQ. V was shortened by 0 bases and J by 4 bases, with 13 bases between the two germline ends. This CDR3 contains 16 residues. CDR3 DNA sequence: TGTGCCAGCAGCTTAGCGATGTCGTACGGAGGAAACACCATATATTTT. Translating gives CASSLAMSYGGNTIYF.

This chain links TRBV27 with TRBJ1-4; 9 bases align to TRBD1. CDR3 size: 16 residues. Losses at the gene ends were 5 bases for V and 6 bases for J; bases not matched to a gene: 10. Germline values: CDR1 MNHEY, CDR2 SMNVEV (reference sequence). CDR3 DNA: TGTGCCAGCAGTCAGGGACAGGGATTGGGGGATGAAAAACTGTTTTTT. Amino acids: CASSQGQGLGDEKLFF.

The chain links TRBV28 to TRBJ1-6; the D gene is possibly TRBD1 (6 bases). Germline lookup yields CDR1 MDHEN and CDR2 SYDVKM. The V and J ends lost 8 bases and 1 base respectively, with 18 bases between them. The CDR3 totals 17 residues. CDR3 loop: CASQDLQGRSYNSPLHF. Written as DNA, the CDR3 is TGTGCCAGCCAAGACTTACAGGGCAGGTCCTATAATTCACCCCTCCACTTT.

V usage is TRBV7-9 and J usage is TRBJ2-1; D possibly corresponds to TRBD2 (6 bases). The CDR3 is 15 amino acids. In germline, CDR1 is SEHNR, CDR2 FQNEAQ (reference sequence). Trimming left V 4 bases short and J 2 bases short, with 12 bases between. DNA of the CDR3: TGTGCCAGCAGCTCGATGACTAGTACCTACAATGAGCAGTTCTTC. Protein sequence: CASSSMTSTYNEQFF.

Remarks on this clone: In the same sample, other DNA sequences code for this CDR3. The chain links TRBV9 to TRBJ2-3; unclear D gene. The CDR3 is made up of 13 amino acids. Germline CDR1 reads SGDLS; CDR2 reads YYNGEE. V shed 2 bases and J shed 2 bases, with 6 bases lying between them. CDR3 DNA sequence: TGTGCCAGCAGCGTGTGGGACACAGATACGCAGTATTTT. Its translation is CASSVWDTDTQYF. Together with reference TRBV9 and TRBJ2-3, the CDR3 gives the full variable domain: DSGVTQTPKHLITATGQRVTLRCSPRSGDLSVYWYQQSLDQGLQFLIQYYNGEERAKGNILERFSAQQFPDLHSELNLSSLELGDSALYFCASSVWDTDTQYFGPGTRLTVL.

In its sample, this clone was seen a few times. The chain employs TRBV4-3 and TRBJ1-1; 7 positions agree with TRBD1. The V segment lost 2 bases and the J segment 4 bases; nucleotides outside the gene matches: 1. The CDR3 totals 13 residues. Germline-derived CDR1 and CDR2 are LGHNA and YSLEER. CDR3 residues: CASSQNRGTEAFF. DNA of the CDR3: TGCGCCAGCAGCCAAAACAGGGGCACTGAAGCTTTCTTT.

The J gene is TRBJ2-1, the V gene TRBV11-3, with 7 bases matching TRBD2. From germline, CDR1 is SGHNT and CDR2 YENEEA. After removal of 3 bases from V and 5 bases from J, the junction contained 13 bases not matched to a gene. This CDR3 spans 17 amino acids. CDR3 amino acids: CASSLAGEAAHHNEQFF. The CDR3 DNA reads as TGTGCCAGCAGCTTGGCGGGAGAGGCGGCGCACCACAATGAGCAGTTCTTC.

The chain has TRBV13 and TRBJ2-7, with D tentatively TRBD1 (6 bases). Germline V gene sequence: CDR1 PRHDT, CDR2 FYEKMQ (reference sequence). The CDR3 runs 13 residues. The V and J ends lost 5 bases and 0 bases respectively, with 8 bases between them. In DNA, the CDR3 is TGTGCCAGCAGCGGACAGACCTCCTACGAGCAGTACTTC. Residues: CASSGQTSYEQYF.

The rearrangement joins TRBV21-1 to TRBJ2-7; TRBD2 is the table's D call and was not checked against the DNA. TRBV21-1 counts as a pseudogene. This CDR3 comprises 13 residues. CDR3 sequence (DNA): TGTGCCAGCAGCAAACCATACTACTACGAGCAGTACTTC. Translation gives CASSKPYYYEQYF.

V and J are TRBV13 and TRBJ2-3; a possible D gene is TRBD1 (6 bases). Germline CDR1 is PRHDT and CDR2 is FYEKMQ (reference sequence). This CDR3 has 14 amino acids. V was shortened by 1 base and J by 5 bases, with 10 bases between the two germline ends. CDR3 sequence: CASSLDTGLDTQYF. The CDR3 DNA is TGTGCCAGCAGCTTAGATACAGGGCTAGATACGCAGTATTTT.

V and J are TRBV4-3 and TRBJ1-5, with D tentatively TRBD1 (5 bases). The CDR3 length is 13 residues. V was pared by 0 bases and J by 12 bases, with 12 bases between. Germline-derived CDR1 and CDR2 are LGHNA and YSLEER. CDR3 amino acids: CASSQDIRELQHF. CDR3 DNA: TGCGCCAGCAGCCAAGATATCAGGGAGCTCCAGCATTTT.

The J gene is TRBJ2-5, the V gene TRBV25-1; D unclear. Between the trimmed V and J ends, which lost 4 bases and 3 bases, there was a span of 6 bases. The CDR3 extends over 12 amino acids. Germline V gives CDR1 MGHDK, CDR2 SYGVNS. This chain's CDR3 is CASSGSEETQYF. CDR3 bases: TGTGCCAGCAGTGGCAGCGAAGAGACCCAGTACTTC.

The chain couples TRBV2 to TRBJ2-3, with 7 nucleotides matching TRBD1. This CDR3 is built from 17 residues. The germline gives CDR1 SNHLY, CDR2 FYNNEI. After removal of 8 bases from V and 1 base from J, the junction contained 15 bases not matched to a gene. The CDR3 DNA reads as TGTGCCAGCCAGCAGTGGCCAAGGACAGGACGCACAGATACGCAGTATTTT. Its translation is CASQQWPRTGRTDTQYF.